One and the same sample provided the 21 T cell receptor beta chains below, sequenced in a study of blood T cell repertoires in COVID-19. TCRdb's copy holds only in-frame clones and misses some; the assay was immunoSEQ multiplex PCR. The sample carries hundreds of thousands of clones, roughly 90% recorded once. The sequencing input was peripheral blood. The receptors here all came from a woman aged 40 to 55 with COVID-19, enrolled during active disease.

The CDR3 sequence: CASRGRDRVSGANVLTF. CDR3 coding DNA: TGTGCCAGCAGAGGCCGGGACAGGGTTTCTGGGGCCAACGTCCTGACTTTC. The rearrangement uses TRBV2 and TRBJ2-6, with 9 positions matching TRBD1. Germline V gene lookup returns CDR1 SNHLY and CDR2 FYNNEI. Unmatched junction bases numbered 7, after V lost 6 bases and J lost 1 base. The CDR3 contains 17 residues.

The CDR3 here is CASSSGYSGNTIYF. The CDR3 nucleotides read TGTGCCAGCAGCTCAGGGTACTCTGGAAACACCATATATTTT. The chain carries TRBV11-2 and TRBJ1-3; a possible D gene is TRBD1 (5 bases). Germline V gives CDR1 SGHAT, CDR2 FQNNGV. Trimming pared 4 bases from V and 0 bases from J, leaving 7 bases between. The CDR3 is 14 residues long.

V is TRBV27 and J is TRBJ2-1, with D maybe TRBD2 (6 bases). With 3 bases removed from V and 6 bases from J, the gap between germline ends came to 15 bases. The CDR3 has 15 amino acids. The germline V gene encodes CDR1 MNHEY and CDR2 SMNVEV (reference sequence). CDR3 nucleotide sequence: TGTGCCAGCAGTTTCCCGGGCACGGAGGGCAATGAGCAGTTCTTC. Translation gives CASSFPGTEGNEQFF.

The CDR3 nucleotides are TGTGCCATCAGTCCTTACGTCGGGGACAGGGCGCCTTTCTTT. It specifies CAISPYVGDRAPFF. The chain employs TRBV10-3 and TRBJ1-1; 9 bases agree with TRBD1. This CDR3 has 14 residues. From germline, CDR1 is ENHRY and CDR2 SYGVKD. V shed 5 bases and J 12 bases; nucleotides not matched to a gene: 13.

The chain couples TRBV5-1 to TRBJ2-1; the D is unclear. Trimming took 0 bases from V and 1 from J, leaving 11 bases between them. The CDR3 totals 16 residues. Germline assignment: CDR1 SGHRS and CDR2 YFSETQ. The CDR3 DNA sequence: TGCGCCAGCAGCTTGGACCTGAGCTTATCCTACAATGAGCAGTTCTTC. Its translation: CASSLDLSLSYNEQFF.

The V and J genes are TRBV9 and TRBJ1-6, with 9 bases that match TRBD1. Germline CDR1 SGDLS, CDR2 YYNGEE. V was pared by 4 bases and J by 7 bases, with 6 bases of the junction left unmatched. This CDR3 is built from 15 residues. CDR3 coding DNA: TGTGCCAGCAGCACTCGACAGGGGGTAAATTCACCCCTCCACTTT. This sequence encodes CASSTRQGVNSPLHF.

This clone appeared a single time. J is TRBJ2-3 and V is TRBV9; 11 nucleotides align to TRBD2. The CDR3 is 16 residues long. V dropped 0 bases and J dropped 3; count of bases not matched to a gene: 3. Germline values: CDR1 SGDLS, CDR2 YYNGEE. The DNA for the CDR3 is TGTGCCAGCAGCGTAGGGTCTAGCGGGGGGACAGATACGCAGTATTTT. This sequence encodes CASSVGSSGGTDTQYF.

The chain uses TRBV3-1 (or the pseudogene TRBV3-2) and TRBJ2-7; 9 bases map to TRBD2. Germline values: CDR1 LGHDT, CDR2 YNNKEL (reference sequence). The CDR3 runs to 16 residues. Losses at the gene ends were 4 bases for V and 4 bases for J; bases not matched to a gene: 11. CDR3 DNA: TGTGCCAGCAGCCCAAGTGAAGCGGGGGGCCGTTACGAGCAGTACTTC. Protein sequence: CASSPSEAGGRYEQYF.

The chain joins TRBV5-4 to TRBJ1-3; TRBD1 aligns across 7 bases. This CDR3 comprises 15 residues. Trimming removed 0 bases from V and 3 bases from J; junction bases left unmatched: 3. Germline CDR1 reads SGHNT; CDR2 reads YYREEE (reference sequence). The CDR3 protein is CASSLGQGGGNTIYF. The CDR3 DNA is TGTGCCAGCAGCTTGGGACAGGGCGGTGGAAACACCATATATTTT.

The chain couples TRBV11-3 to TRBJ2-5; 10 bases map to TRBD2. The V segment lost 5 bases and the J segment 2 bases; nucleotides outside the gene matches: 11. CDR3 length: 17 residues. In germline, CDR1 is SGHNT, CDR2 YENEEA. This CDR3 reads CASSVGDASGGQETQYF. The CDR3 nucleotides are TGTGCCAGCAGCGTGGGGGACGCTAGCGGGGGTCAAGAGACCCAGTACTTC.

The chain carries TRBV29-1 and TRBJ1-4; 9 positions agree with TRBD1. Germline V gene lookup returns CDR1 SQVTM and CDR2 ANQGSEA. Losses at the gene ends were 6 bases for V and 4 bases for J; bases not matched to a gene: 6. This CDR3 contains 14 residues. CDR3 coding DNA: TGCAGCGTCGCACAGGGGGCGGGTAATGAAAAACTGTTTTTT. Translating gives CSVAQGAGNEKLFF.

The CDR3 coding sequence is TGCGCCAGCCGACAGGCGACGGAACTGTTTTTT. As protein: CASRQATELFF. This chain connects TRBV5-1 to TRBJ1-4; weak D call: TRBD1 (6 bases). Per germline, CDR1 SGHRS and CDR2 YFSETQ. V was trimmed by 7 bases and J by 12 bases, leaving 13 bases between them. This CDR3 spans 11 amino acids.

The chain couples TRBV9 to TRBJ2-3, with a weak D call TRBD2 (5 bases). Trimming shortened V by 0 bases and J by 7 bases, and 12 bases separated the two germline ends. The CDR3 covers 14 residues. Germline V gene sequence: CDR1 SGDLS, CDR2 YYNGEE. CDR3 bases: TGTGCCAGCAGCGTAGACGGGATTGCGAATACGCAGTATTTT. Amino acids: CASSVDGIANTQYF.

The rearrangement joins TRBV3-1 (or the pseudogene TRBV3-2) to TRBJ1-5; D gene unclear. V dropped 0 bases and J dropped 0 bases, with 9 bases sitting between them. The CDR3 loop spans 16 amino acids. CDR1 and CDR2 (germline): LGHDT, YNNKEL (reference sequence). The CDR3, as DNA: TGTGCCAGCAGCCAAGACAGATCACCTAGCAATCAGCCCCAGCATTTT. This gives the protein CASSQDRSPSNQPQHF.

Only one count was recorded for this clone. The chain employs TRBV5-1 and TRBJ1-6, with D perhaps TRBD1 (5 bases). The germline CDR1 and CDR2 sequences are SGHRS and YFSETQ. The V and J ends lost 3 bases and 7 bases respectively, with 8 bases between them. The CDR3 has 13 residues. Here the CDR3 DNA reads TGCGCCAGCAGCTCGACAGAAAATTCACCCCTCCACTTT. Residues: CASSSTENSPLHF.

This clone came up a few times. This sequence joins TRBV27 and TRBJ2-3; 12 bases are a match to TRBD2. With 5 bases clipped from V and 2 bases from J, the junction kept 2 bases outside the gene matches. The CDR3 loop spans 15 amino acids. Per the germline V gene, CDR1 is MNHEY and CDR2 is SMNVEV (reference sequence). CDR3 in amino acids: CASSRTSGITDTQYF. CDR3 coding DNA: TGTGCCAGCAGTCGGACTAGCGGGATCACAGATACGCAGTATTTT.

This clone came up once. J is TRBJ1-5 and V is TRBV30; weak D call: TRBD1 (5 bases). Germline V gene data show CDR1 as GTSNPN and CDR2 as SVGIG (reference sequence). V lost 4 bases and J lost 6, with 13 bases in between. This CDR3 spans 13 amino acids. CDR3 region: CAWNRQGGQPQHF. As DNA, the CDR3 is TGTGCCTGGAACAGGCAGGGAGGTCAGCCCCAGCATTTT.

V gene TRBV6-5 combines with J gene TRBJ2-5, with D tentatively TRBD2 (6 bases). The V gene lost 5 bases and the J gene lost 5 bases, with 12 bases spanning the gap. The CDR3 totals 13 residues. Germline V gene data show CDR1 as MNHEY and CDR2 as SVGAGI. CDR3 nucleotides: TGTGCCAGCAGTACCGGGACTGCGGAGACCCAGTACTTC. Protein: CASSTGTAETQYF.

The CDR3 nucleotides read TGTGCCAGCAGCCCCCTCACAGGGGCGAACACCGGGGAGCTGTTTTTT. Residues: CASSPLTGANTGELFF. This rearrangement joins TRBV7-6 to TRBJ2-2, with 7 nucleotides matching TRBD1. CDR3 length equals 16 residues. Germline-derived CDR1 and CDR2 are SGHVS and FNYEAQ. The V segment lost 5 bases and the J segment 0 bases; nucleotides outside the gene matches: 6.

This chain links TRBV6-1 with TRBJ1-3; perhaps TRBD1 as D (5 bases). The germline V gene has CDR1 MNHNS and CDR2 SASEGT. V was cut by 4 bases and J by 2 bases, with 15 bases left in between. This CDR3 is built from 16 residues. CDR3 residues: CASSGSFRATGNTIYF. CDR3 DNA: TGTGCCAGCAGTGGTAGTTTCAGGGCGACTGGAAACACCATATATTTT.

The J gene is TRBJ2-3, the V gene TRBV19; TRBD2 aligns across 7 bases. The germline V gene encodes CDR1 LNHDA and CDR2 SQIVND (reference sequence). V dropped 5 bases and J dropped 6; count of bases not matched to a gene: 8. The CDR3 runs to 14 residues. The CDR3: CASSLLAEGDTQYF. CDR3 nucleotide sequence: TGTGCCAGTAGTTTGCTAGCGGAGGGGGATACGCAGTATTTT. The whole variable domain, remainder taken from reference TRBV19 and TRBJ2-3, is DGGITQSPKYLFRKEGQNVTLSCEQNLNHDAMYWYRQDPGQGLRLIYYSQIVNDFQKGDIAEGYSVSREKKESFPLTVTSAQKNPTAFYLCASSLLAEGDTQYFGPGTRLTVL.